This T cell receptor beta chain was sequenced in a study of T cell clones after liver transplantation (dated by TCRdb to about 2019). For the study in its entirety: The samples were obtained from ITN030ST, a randomized trial that attempted immunosuppression withdrawal within 2 years after liver transplantation. Donor-reactive T cell clones were identified using TCRbeta sequencing after a pre-transplant mixed lymphocyte reaction and were then followed in post-transplant blood. Third party-reactive TCRbeta sequences from pre-transplant MLRs were also identified as an antigen-independent comparator for donor-reactive sequences. Three of the eight recipients were HCV-positive; the others were transplanted for non-autoimmune, non-viral indications. Until randomization at 12-24 months post-transplant, subjects were given standard immunosuppression, with no induction therapy. To count as tolerant, a recipient had to stay completely off immunosuppression for at least one year without liver enzymes climbing beyond twice the upper limit of normal. Blood samples were collected pre-transplant, pre-randomization before withdrawal, and post-randomization after either complete withdrawal or failed withdrawal. A cohort of 8 liver transplant recipients was studied, of whom 3 were classified as tolerant and 5 as non-tolerant. Broader findings and caveats from the paper: Circulating donor-reactive CD4 TCRbeta sequences fell significantly post-transplant in most of the 8 subjects, irrespective of tolerance or HCV status. A greater decline was seen for donor-reactive sequences than for third party-reactive sequences, suggesting partial antigen-specific deletion unrelated to withdrawal success. When repertoire turnover was taken into account, detection of donor-reactive sequences was significantly reduced in 7 of 8 subjects for CD4 and in 8 of 8 subjects for CD8. The conclusions were preliminary, being limited by small, heterogeneous patient numbers and by non-standardized post-transplant time points. In a couple of subjects, low numbers of available donor cells limited the measurable donor-reactive repertoire. Because no allograft tissue specimens were available, donor-reactive T cells may have migrated into the graft instead of being deleted.

Using immunoSEQ, frozen genomic DNA was subjected to high-throughput TCRbeta CDR3 sequencing, a process that included PCR amplification, mapping, bias correction and internal controls. Concerning the study's data processing: Productive rearrangements were retained, and unique TCRbeta sequences were defined by the CDR3 nucleotide sequence together with the V and J gene. A sequence counted as donor-reactive only if the sequence showed at least 5-fold expansion in CFSE-low cells compared with unstimulated pre-transplant cells and had a frequency of at least 0.01%. To ensure at least 90% detection power, minimum frequency thresholds were set for each subject based on that subject's lowest-template unstimulated sample. Jensen-Shannon divergence between the top 1000 TCRbeta sequences after and before transplant was used to measure repertoire turnover. Two-sided Fisher's exact tests were used to test for changes in how often donor-reactive sequences were detected. TCRdb provides this immuneACCESS table in a form limited to in-frame rearrangements. Some clones are lacking; in checked studies, under half of them reflect an unresolved V gene, and why the rest are absent is not known. The V and J calls and clone size come from that table; D and trimming were worked out from the DNA. The sample table contains approximately 55,000 clones; only one count was recorded for 70% to 75% of them. The ten largest clones represent around 9.4% of the sample.

Thawed unstimulated PBMCs were stained for CD3, CD4 and CD8 and FACS-sorted into CD3+CD4+ and CD3+CD8+ populations. Randomization to immunosuppression withdrawal applied to every one of the 8 studied subjects. The Qiagen DNeasy Blood and Tissue Kit was used for genomic DNA isolation. Of note for this clone: Its antigen is currently not known. One base away there is no much larger clone; base qualities are not given.

V drops 3 bases and J drops 1 base, leaving 18 bases in between. From its cysteine to its phenylalanine, the CDR3 spans 17 amino acids. Just CDR3 DNA is preserved here, 51 bases in frame from base 1. From a lookup of the germline V gene, CDR1 and CDR2 are SGHTA and FQGNSA. The source is a human patient who received a liver transplant. Some T cells may derive from the graft donor when a transplant has been performed. The chain was built from TRBV7-2 and TRBJ1-1; 5 matching bases give a weak D call of TRBD1. The material was CD4+ T cells from blood, obtained more than 52 months after liver transplant. The CDR3 is CASSFGTGGSTNTEAFF. The nucleotide sequence is given as TGTGCCAGCAGCTTTGGGACGGGGGGATCGACGAACACTGAAGCTTTCTTT.